These 21 T cell receptor beta chains share one sample of origin, sequenced in a study of PD-L1 blockade in urothelial cancer. The time point denotes: pretreatment peripheral blood. Clones were sequenced by immunoSEQ multiplex PCR, and TCRdb holds only the in-frame ones, with some missing. Of tens of thousands of clones in the sample, roughly 76% were seen once. The specimen was PBMCs, collected around atezolizumab (anti-PD-L1) treatment. These receptors were obtained from a man in his 70s with urothelial cancer.

The sample holds a few counts of this clone. This rearrangement joins TRBV5-4 to TRBJ2-3; 8 bases fit TRBD1. The CDR3 is 14 residues long. V dropped 4 bases and J dropped 4; count of bases not matched to a gene: 5. Looked up from germline, CDR1 is SGHNT and CDR2 is YYREEE (reference sequence). CDR3 in DNA: TGTGCCAGCAGCGTGGACAGGGTAGCAGATACGCAGTATTTT. It encodes CASSVDRVADTQYF.

The chain has TRBV11-2 and TRBJ2-2; D is possibly TRBD2 (5 bases). V was clipped by 0 bases and J by 6 bases, with 8 bases between them. Germline assignment: CDR1 SGHAT and CDR2 FQNNGV. The CDR3 is 14 amino acids. The CDR3 coding sequence is TGTGCCAGCAGCTTAGAGAGGGCATCCGGGGAGCTGTTTTTT. This codes for CASSLERASGELFF.

This sequence joins TRBV5-1 and TRBJ2-3; no clear D gene. CDR1 SGHRS and CDR2 YFSETQ come from the germline V gene. Trimming took 1 base from V and 1 from J, leaving 10 bases between them. This CDR3 has 15 residues. The CDR3, as DNA: TGCGCCAGCAGCTTGTCGACACCCGGCACAGATACGCAGTATTTT. It translates to CASSLSTPGTDTQYF.

The rearrangement uses TRBV4-3 and TRBJ1-3; TRBD1 is a possible D gene (6 bases). The CDR3 is 15 residues long. Germline V CDR1 and CDR2: LGHNA, YSLEER. V was pared by 0 bases and J by 3 bases, with 9 bases between. The CDR3 nucleotides read TGCGCCAGCAGCCAAGAAGGGGGGGTTGGAAACACCATATATTTT. Translated: CASSQEGGVGNTIYF.

This chain joins TRBV19 and TRBJ2-1; 14 nucleotides agree with TRBD2. Germline CDR1 is LNHDA and CDR2 is SQIVND (reference sequence). The trim removed 8 bases at V and 8 bases at J, leaving 8 bases unmatched. This CDR3 has 15 amino acids. Here the CDR3 reads CASSETSGRVHEQFF. CDR3 in DNA: TGTGCCAGTTCAGAGACTAGCGGGAGGGTCCATGAGCAGTTCTTC.

The chain links TRBV19 to TRBJ1-2; 9 bases are shared with TRBD1. The ends lost 5 bases at V and 5 bases at J; junction bases unmatched: 0. Per germline, CDR1 LNHDA and CDR2 SQIVND (reference sequence). CDR3 length: 12 residues. The CDR3: CASSDRGYGYTF. The CDR3 bases are TGTGCCAGTAGTGACAGGGGGTATGGCTACACCTTC. The full variable domain, rest sourced from reference TRBV19 and TRBJ1-2, is DGGITQSPKYLFRKEGQNVTLSCEQNLNHDAMYWYRQDPGQGLRLIYYSQIVNDFQKGDIAEGYSVSREKKESFPLTVTSAQKNPTAFYLCASSDRGYGYTFGSGTRLTVV.

A note on this clone: Other DNA sequences in the sample encode the same CDR3. This sequence joins TRBV6-1 and TRBJ1-1; D is possibly TRBD1 (6 bases). In germline, CDR1 is MNHNS, CDR2 SASEGT. Trimming left V 4 bases short and J 2 bases short, with 11 bases between. This CDR3 is built from 14 residues. The CDR3 protein is CASSGEQGNTEAFF. CDR3 in DNA: TGTGCCAGCAGTGGTGAACAGGGTAACACTGAAGCTTTCTTT.

V is TRBV5-4 and J is TRBJ1-2; TRBD1 agrees at 9 bases. Germline V CDR1 and CDR2: SGHNT, YYREEE (reference sequence). After removal of 2 bases from V and 6 bases from J, the junction contained 2 bases not matched to a gene. This CDR3 is built from 13 residues. As DNA, the CDR3 is TGTGCCAGCAGCTTACAGGGGGCTAATGGCTACACCTTC. Amino acid sequence: CASSLQGANGYTF. Full variable domain (remainder filled in from reference TRBV5-4 and TRBJ1-2): ETGVTQSPTHLIKTRGQQVTLRCSSQSGHNTVSWYQQALGQGPQFIFQYYREEENGRGNFPPRFSGLQFPNYSSELNVNALELDDSALYLCASSLQGANGYTFGSGTRLTVV.

V usage is TRBV5-1 and J usage is TRBJ2-3, with 8 bases fitting TRBD2. This CDR3 comprises 15 residues. The V gene end was trimmed by 0 bases and the J gene end by 4 bases; junction bases not matched to a gene: 4. Germline V gene sequence: CDR1 SGHRS, CDR2 YFSETQ. The CDR3 region has the DNA TGCGCCAGCAGCTTGGGACGGGGGGGTTCAGATACGCAGTATTTT. It yields the protein CASSLGRGGSDTQYF.

The chain employs TRBV6-4 and TRBJ2-5; 9 nucleotides align to TRBD2. V lost 8 bases, J lost 7 bases, and 23 bases stayed unmatched. The CDR3 contains 18 residues. Germline lookup yields CDR1 MRHNA and CDR2 SNTAGT. CDR3 nucleotides: TGTGCCAGCCATAACGTAGCGGGGGCCCCCGCGCCCCATGGGACCCAGTACTTC. This translates into CASHNVAGAPAPHGTQYF.

The V and J genes are TRBV7-7 and TRBJ1-5, with D hard to call. The germline V gene has CDR1 SSHAT and CDR2 FNYEAQ (reference sequence). This CDR3 is 14 amino acids long. Trimming took 3 bases from V and 8 from J, leaving 14 bases between them. CDR3 region: CASSFLGSLEPQHF. CDR3 nucleotide sequence: TGTGCCAGCAGCTTCCTTGGGAGCTTGGAGCCCCAGCATTTT.

This chain connects TRBV5-1 to TRBJ2-7, with TRBD1 matching 9 bases. The V and J ends lost 2 bases and 6 bases, in that order; junction bases with no gene match: 6. This CDR3 region has 14 residues. Germline loops: CDR1 SGHRS, CDR2 YFSETQ. The CDR3 loop is CASSFGGQGREQYF. The CDR3 nucleotides are TGCGCCAGCAGCTTCGGGGGACAGGGACGCGAGCAGTACTTC.

This chain joins TRBV6-5 and TRBJ2-1; D gene uncertain. This CDR3 comprises 13 residues. Germline loops: CDR1 MNHEY, CDR2 SVGAGI. The V end lost 6 bases, the J end lost 7 bases, and 13 bases lay between the germline ends. DNA for the CDR3: TGTGCCAGCAGCTACGGGCTGCCAAATGAGCAGTTCTTC. It encodes CASSYGLPNEQFF.

This clone was counted only a few times. This sequence joins TRBV5-1 and TRBJ1-2, with D unresolved. Trimming removed 0 bases from V and 2 bases from J, with 8 bases in between. The CDR3 contains 14 residues. Germline values: CDR1 SGHRS, CDR2 YFSETQ. As DNA, the CDR3 is TGCGCCAGCAGCTTGGTTGGAGGGAACTATGGCTACACCTTC. Translating it yields CASSLVGGNYGYTF.

This clone showed up just once. J is TRBJ2-1 and V is TRBV7-9, with D tentatively TRBD1 (6 bases). Trimming left V 0 bases short and J 4 bases short, with 13 bases between. CDR3 length equals 16 residues. Germline V gene lookup returns CDR1 SEHNR and CDR2 FQNEAQ (reference sequence). CDR3 DNA sequence: TGTGCCAGCAGCTTAGCCGCAGGGGCTTATTACAATGAGCAGTTCTTC. Translated, it gives CASSLAAGAYYNEQFF.

The chain uses TRBV10-1 and TRBJ2-5; 10 nucleotides align to TRBD2. Germline V CDR1 and CDR2: WNHNN, SYGVQD (reference sequence). J was trimmed by 4 bases and V by 3 bases; bases with no gene match: 5. The CDR3 has 15 residues. The CDR3 is CASSDGASGGETQYF. The CDR3 nucleotides are TGCGCCAGCAGTGACGGGGCTAGCGGGGGAGAGACCCAGTACTTC.

J is TRBJ2-3 and V is TRBV5-1, with 12 bases identical to TRBD2. Trimming removed 2 bases from V and 6 bases from J; junction bases left unmatched: 7. CDR1 SGHRS and CDR2 YFSETQ come from the germline V gene. The CDR3 sequence is 16 residues long. The CDR3 sequence: CASSFNGLAGRDTQYF. In DNA, the CDR3 is TGCGCCAGCAGCTTTAACGGACTAGCGGGGAGGGATACGCAGTATTTT.

The chain combines TRBV11-2 with TRBJ2-2; D is undetermined. CDR3 length equals 15 residues. V was shortened by 1 base and J by 4 bases, with 10 bases between the two germline ends. Germline V lookup: CDR1 SGHAT, CDR2 FQNNGV. CDR3: CASSLGVSGTGELFF. The CDR3 bases are TGTGCCAGCAGCTTAGGAGTGTCTGGCACCGGGGAGCTGTTTTTT.

The J gene is TRBJ2-1, the V gene TRBV5-1, with a possible D match to TRBD1 (6 bases). CDR1 and CDR2 (germline): SGHRS, YFSETQ. This CDR3 has 14 amino acids. The germline V and J ends were trimmed by 2 bases and 0 bases, with 6 bases remaining between them. This CDR3 reads CASSLGGSYNEQFF. In DNA, the CDR3 is TGCGCCAGCAGCTTAGGGGGCTCCTACAATGAGCAGTTCTTC.

The chain links TRBV11-2 to TRBJ2-7; 7 bases are a match to TRBD2. Trimming removed 2 bases from V and 4 bases from J; junction bases left unmatched: 5. This CDR3 contains 14 residues. The germline V gene encodes CDR1 SGHAT and CDR2 FQNNGV. The CDR3 protein is CASSLLFSGYEQYF. CDR3 in DNA: TGTGCCAGCAGCTTATTATTTAGCGGGTACGAGCAGTACTTC.

This chain uses TRBV5-1 with TRBJ2-1; maybe TRBD1 (6 bases). Trimming pared 0 bases from V and 7 bases from J, leaving 14 bases between. The CDR3 is made up of 15 amino acids. Germline V gene lookup returns CDR1 SGHRS and CDR2 YFSETQ. CDR3 coding DNA: TGCGCCAGCAGCTTGGCAGCAGGGGCGGGTAATGAGCAGTTCTTC. Translating it yields CASSLAAGAGNEQFF.